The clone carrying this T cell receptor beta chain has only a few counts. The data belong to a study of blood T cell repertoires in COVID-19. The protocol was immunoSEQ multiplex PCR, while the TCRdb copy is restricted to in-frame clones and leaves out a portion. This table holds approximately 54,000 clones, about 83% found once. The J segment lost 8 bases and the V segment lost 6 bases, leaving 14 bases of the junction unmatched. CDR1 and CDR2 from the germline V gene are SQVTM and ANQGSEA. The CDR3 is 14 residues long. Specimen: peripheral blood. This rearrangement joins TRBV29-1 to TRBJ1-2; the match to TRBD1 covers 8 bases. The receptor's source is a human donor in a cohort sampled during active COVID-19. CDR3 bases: TGCAGCGTGCCTTGGCCAGGGGGCGTCGGAGGCTACACCTTC. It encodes CSVPWPGGVGGYTF.